The present T cell receptor (beta chain) was sequenced within a study of monozygotic twins with inflammatory bowel disease (dated by TCRdb to about 2019). Study-wide context: The full study comprised 28 monozygotic twin pairs: nine German pairs (four IBD-concordant, five IBD-discordant) and 19 IBD-discordant Danish pairs. The search for disease-associated traits relied mainly on comparing, within discordant pairs, IBD patients with their genetically identical healthy co-twins. Each individual had, on average, about 151 000 unique TCRalpha sequences and 181 000 unique TCRbeta sequences available for analysis.

CDR1 and CDR2 are read off the germline V gene as MDHEN and SYDVKM. From cysteine to phenylalanine, the CDR3 is 15 amino acids long. No DNA is listed. Overall study results and their limits: Concordant and discordant twins showed no difference in repertoire similarity, possibly because of limited statistical power. Distinction between different T cell subtypes could not be achieved in the analysis. Measured by the inverse Simpson index, TCRbeta repertoire diversity was lower in IBD patients than in their healthy co-twins. Compared with healthy twins, IBD patients shared fewer clonotypes with other individuals, and the difference was most pronounced in patients with signs of disease activity. No single strong signal or clonotype linked to IBD turned up in the results, so the idea that one exists was not supported. Differing immunosuppressive treatments among patients may have added background noise and inter-individual variability to the repertoires.

Preparation of the library involved 5' RACE. For each TCR library, approximately 3,700 ng of total RNA was used. cDNA was synthesized with SMARTScribe reverse transcriptase in eight separate reactions per sample. Unique molecular identifiers containing a 6-nucleotide sample barcode were introduced through template switching during cDNA synthesis. Two nested PCRs of approximately 16 and 10 cycles amplified the TCRalpha and TCRbeta cDNA, and bead purification followed each PCR. Before amplification, the cDNA was treated with uracil DNA-glycosylase and purified using the QIAquick PCR purification kit. The second PCR added Illumina TruSeq-compatible adapters along with sample-specific barcodes. Library quality and concentration were assessed using TapeStation and Qubit, and 4.5 to 6.5 ng of each library was pooled. Pooled libraries were sequenced on an Illumina HiSeq2500 single-index Rapid Run with 2 x 100 bp reads and custom sequencing primers. The original pipeline was this. MiGEC version 1.2.6 was used for UMI-based consensus assembly, which corrected PCR and sequencing errors. V(D)J alignment, clonotype assembly and CDR3 extraction were performed with MiXCR version 2.1.1. To normalise gene usage, clonotype sharing and MAIT/NKT TCR abundance, the top 1000, 10 000 and 20 000 clonotypes in each sample were analysed. Diversity was computed as the inverse Simpson index with the vegan R package after downsampling to 27 000 UMIs. Paired Mann-Whitney U tests were applied to discordant twin pairs, with Benjamini-Hochberg correction for multiple testing. TCRdb reprocessed the reads, reporting each CDR3 protein sequence once and no DNA. For this entry, the V and J calls and clone size follow TCRdb and not the study's own pipeline. The sample table records 40,000 to 45,000 distinct CDR3 sequences. The ten most abundant clones make up more than 4.5% of the sample.

Of note for this clonotype: Which antigen it targets is not known.

From each donor, an approximately 2.3 ml peripheral blood sample was collected into PAXgene tubes and kept at -80 degrees C. Without any T cell sorting, total RNA was extracted from whole blood using the PAXgene blood miRNA kit on an automated QIAcube. Peripheral blood from monozygotic twin pairs, either concordant or discordant for inflammatory bowel disease, underwent deep TCRalpha and TCRbeta repertoire profiling that used unique molecular barcoding. Smoking habits were recorded for all twin pairs, with individuals classified as current, former or never smokers. Source material: blood. The chain links TRBV28 with TRBJ2-7; TCRdb's assignment of TRBD1 cannot be checked, as there is no DNA. This receptor was obtained from a human donor with ulcerative colitis or Crohn's disease, or a healthy co-twin of an affected twin (not recorded which). For the CDR3, the sequence is CASTQSLQGRYEQYF.